These 21 T cell receptor beta chains came from one sample sequenced in a study of read filtering for tumor transcriptome and immune sequencing (TCRdb year 2020). Sequencing took place on an Illumina HiSeq 4000. TCR libraries were constructed from approximately 360 ng RNA using the Immunoverse kit, and molecular barcoded adaptors covering alpha/delta and beta/gamma chains were employed. Using fastp trimming at Q25 and MiXCR clonotype assembly, TCRdb reanalyzed the public sequencing data and kept in-frame beta chains. Each CDR3 protein appears once, grouped with its most common genes and DNA. Across this sample there are 75,000 to 95,000 distinct CDR3 sequences, with about 22% seen only once. Clones ranked in the top ten supply over 10% of the sample. The sequenced sample was a population of CD138-negative cells sorted from bone marrow. This specimen's cell subset or site label, per the study, means: bone marrow mononuclear cells depleted of CD138+ plasma/myeloma cells by negative magnetic selection. Source of these receptors: a donor older than 35 with multiple myeloma.

This rearrangement joins TRBV19 to TRBJ1-5, with unresolved D. There are 15 residues in the CDR3. Deletions cut 7 bases from V and 4 bases from J, with 17 bases between. Germline CDR1 LNHDA, CDR2 SQIVND (reference sequence). The CDR3 DNA sequence: TGTGCCAGTAAGGAGAACGGGCGGGGAAATCAGCCCCAGCATTTT. Encoded protein: CASKENGRGNQPQHF.

This clonotype was recorded at least ten times. The genes are TRBV19 and TRBJ1-6; D gene ambiguous. The germline gives CDR1 LNHDA, CDR2 SQIVND (reference sequence). This CDR3 is 15 amino acids long. V lost 3 bases and J lost 6, with 12 bases in between. The chain's CDR3 is CASSMPALGNSPLHF. In DNA form, the CDR3 reads TGTGCCAGTAGTATGCCAGCCTTGGGTAATTCACCCCTCCACTTT.

A few counts support this clonotype. The J gene is TRBJ2-1, the V gene TRBV5-1, with unresolved D. The CDR3 covers 15 residues. Germline V lookup: CDR1 SGHRS, CDR2 YFSETQ. V shed 0 bases and J shed 6 bases, with 13 bases lying between them. This chain's CDR3 is CASSLGTSSVNEQFF. The CDR3 coding sequence is TGCGCCAGCAGCTTGGGGACCTCTTCGGTCAATGAGCAGTTCTTC.

With regard to this clonotype: It may be a read error: a sequence one base away is much more abundant. No DNA is shown, since the ends of the CDR3 on it are uncertain; the CDR3 is the one TCRdb lists. V usage is TRBV29-1 and J usage is TRBJ2-3; the table assigns TRBD1, which was not confirmed against the DNA. Inclusive of both ends, the CDR3 amounts to 12 amino acids. Looked up from germline, CDR1 is SQVTM and CDR2 is ANQGSEA. CDR3 in amino acids: CSVGTGADTRYF.

V gene TRBV10-3 combines with J gene TRBJ2-1; TRBD2 agrees at 12 bases. Germline lookup yields CDR1 ENHRY and CDR2 SYGVKD. This CDR3 region has 14 residues. The trim removed 6 bases at V and 8 bases at J, leaving 5 bases unmatched. CDR3 region: CAIRSSGGEYEQFF. In DNA, the CDR3 is TGTGCCATCAGATCTAGCGGGGGGGAATATGAGCAGTTCTTC.

In its sample, this clonotype was seen many times. The rearrangement uses TRBV20-1 and TRBJ2-1; 16 nucleotides match TRBD2. Losses at the gene ends were 5 bases for V and 4 bases for J; bases not matched to a gene: 5. This CDR3 is 16 amino acids long. CDR1 and CDR2 (germline): DFQATT, SNEGSKA (reference sequence). The CDR3: CSAPGTSGGVYNEQFF. As DNA, the CDR3 is TGCAGTGCTCCTGGGACTAGCGGGGGGGTATACAATGAGCAGTTCTTC.

The chain has TRBV7-8 and TRBJ2-3; maybe TRBD1 (5 bases). The germline V gene has CDR1 SGHVS and CDR2 FQNEAQ. V was shortened by 7 bases and J by 6 bases, with 14 bases between the two germline ends. The CDR3 totals 13 residues. This chain's CDR3 is CASTRVQGDTQYF. The CDR3 DNA follows: TGTGCCAGCACCCGGGTGCAGGGCGATACGCAGTATTTT.

This clonotype has at least ten counts. The chain employs TRBV6-1 and TRBJ2-3; tentatively, D is TRBD2 (5 bases). The germline V gene encodes CDR1 MNHNS and CDR2 SASEGT. V was shortened by 10 bases and J by 5 bases, with 25 bases between the two germline ends. The CDR3 contains 16 residues. The CDR3 sequence is CATYIFLGAAGDTQYF. The CDR3 DNA sequence: TGTGCCACCTACATTTTCCTGGGAGCCGCGGGAGATACGCAGTATTTT.

About this clonotype: Because the CDR3 is missing its conserved closing phenylalanine or tryptophan, this is likely a read error. No DNA is shown, since the ends of the CDR3 on it are uncertain; the CDR3 is the one TCRdb lists. This chain joins TRBV28 and TRBJ2-7; TRBD1 reflects the table's D call only, with no check against the DNA. Germline loops: CDR1 MDHEN, CDR2 SYDVKM. Both ends counted, the CDR3 spans 13 residues. This CDR3 reads CASSPGQSYEQYS.

This clonotype was seen repeatedly, ten times or more. The chain is built from TRBV27 and TRBJ2-7; perhaps TRBD1 as D (6 bases). The germline CDR1 and CDR2 sequences are MNHEY and SMNVEV (reference sequence). CDR3 length equals 17 residues. V shed 3 bases and J shed 4 bases, with 22 bases lying between them. In DNA, the CDR3 is TGTGCCAGCAGTTTGGGCCCCCGGAACAGGGAAAAGTACGAGCAGTACTTC. It yields the protein CASSLGPRNREKYEQYF.

This clonotype appeared many times. V usage is TRBV3-1 and J usage is TRBJ2-2, with D maybe TRBD2 (7 bases). Germline CDR1 LGHDT, CDR2 YNNKEL (reference sequence). The V and J ends lost 1 base and 4 bases respectively, with 10 bases between them. The CDR3 length is 15 residues. CDR3 nucleotides: TGTGCCAGCAGCCAAGGGGGGGGCAGCACCGGGGAGCTGTTTTTT. It translates to CASSQGGGSTGELFF.

This clonotype was recorded many times. CDR3 region: CASRSGTANSPLHF. CDR3 in DNA: TGTGCCAGTAGGTCCGGGACCGCAAATTCACCCCTCCACTTT. This chain connects TRBV19 to TRBJ1-6; D perhaps matches TRBD1 (5 bases). Trimming pared 6 bases from V and 7 bases from J, leaving 13 bases between. Germline V gene sequence: CDR1 LNHDA, CDR2 SQIVND (reference sequence). The CDR3 consists of 14 residues.

This clonotype was seen ten or more times. The chain joins TRBV6-1 to TRBJ2-7; 13 nucleotides align to TRBD2. Per the germline V gene, CDR1 is MNHNS and CDR2 is SASEGT. CDR3 size: 13 residues. The V gene end was trimmed by 8 bases and the J gene end by 7 bases; junction bases not matched to a gene: 5. This CDR3 is CASRLAGGREQYF. The CDR3 DNA sequence: TGTGCCAGCCGACTAGCGGGGGGCCGGGAGCAGTACTTC.

In this sample, this clonotype turned up many times. The CDR3 region is CASSLRQITDTQYF. Here the CDR3 DNA reads TGCGCCAGCAGCTTGAGACAGATCACAGATACGCAGTATTTT. The chain joins TRBV5-1 to TRBJ2-3; D may be TRBD1 (5 bases). The length of the CDR3 is 14 residues. Germline V gives CDR1 SGHRS, CDR2 YFSETQ. V was pared by 1 base and J by 2 bases, with 8 bases between. The entire variable domain, with the rest obtained from reference TRBV5-1 and TRBJ2-3, is as follows: KAGVTQTPRYLIKTRGQQVTLSCSPISGHRSVSWYQQTPGQGLQFLFEYFSETQRNKGNFPGRFSGRQFSNSRSEMNVSTLELGDSALYLCASSLRQITDTQYFGPGTRLTVL.

In the case of this clonotype: Since a much larger clone is just one base distant, this may be a read error. J is TRBJ2-2 and V is TRBV10-3; D is unresolved. The CDR3 runs 14 residues. V was trimmed by 3 bases and J by 1 base, leaving 6 bases between them. In germline, CDR1 is ENHRY, CDR2 SYGVKD. The CDR3 region has the DNA TGTGCCATCAGTGATCGCCTGAACACCGGGGAGCTGTTTTTT. It specifies CAISDRLNTGELFF.

This chain connects TRBV12-5 to TRBJ2-3, with D hard to call. Germline V lookup: CDR1 LGHNT, CDR2 FRNRAP. There are 13 residues in the CDR3. V shed 2 bases and J shed 2 bases, with 5 bases lying between them. DNA of the CDR3: TGTGCTAGTGGTTTGACTCTCACAGATACGCAGTATTTT. It encodes CASGLTLTDTQYF.

This clonotype has at least ten counts. The V call is TRBV4-1, the J call TRBJ2-5; TRBD1 aligns across 8 bases. The CDR3 covers 16 residues. Germline lookup yields CDR1 MGHRA and CDR2 YSYEKL. Unmatched junction bases numbered 10, after V lost 0 bases and J lost 7 bases. CDR3 bases: TGCGCCAGCAGCCAAGATCAGGGGGCAGGGGTTCGGACCCAGTACTTC. It is translated as CASSQDQGAGVRTQYF.

This clonotype was observed many times. The chain recombines TRBV7-9 with TRBJ2-7; 12 bases line up with TRBD1. V shed 7 bases and J 0 bases; nucleotides not matched to a gene: 13. The CDR3 consists of 18 residues. Germline CDR1 is SEHNR and CDR2 is FQNEAQ (reference sequence). CDR3 nucleotide sequence: TGTGCCAGCAAGGGGTCGGGACAGGGGGCCTCGAGCTCCTACGAGCAGTACTTC. This codes for CASKGSGQGASSSYEQYF.

This clonotype has ten or more counts. The rearrangement joins TRBV4-1 to TRBJ2-1, with D possibly matching TRBD1 (5 bases). Germline V CDR1 and CDR2: MGHRA, YSYEKL. CDR3 size: 18 residues. V lost 0 bases, J lost 4 bases, and 19 bases lay in between. CDR3 coding DNA: TGCGCCAGCAGCCAAGATCCCCTCTCGGCAGGGCTTTACAATGAGCAGTTCTTC. Amino acids: CASSQDPLSAGLYNEQFF.

This clonotype appeared many times. An end of the junction does not agree with germline; a read error may underlie this. The V call is TRBV4-3, the J call TRBJ2-1; TRBD2 matches at 9 bases. The germline CDR1 and CDR2 sequences are LGHNA and YSLEER. The CDR3 has 15 residues. CDR3 sequence reads: CASSQEATSGFEQFF. The DNA for the CDR3 is TGTGCCAGCAGCCAAGAGGCGACTAGCGGCTTTGAGCAGTTCTTC.

This clonotype was seen ten or more times. The chain links TRBV7-6 to TRBJ2-3; D not resolved. The germline V and J ends were trimmed by 5 bases and 4 bases, with 13 bases remaining between them. Germline V gives CDR1 SGHVS, CDR2 FNYEAQ. The length of the CDR3 is 14 residues. Here the CDR3 DNA reads TGTGCCAGCAGCGACCTGCTGCTCGCAGATACGCAGTATTTT. Translation gives CASSDLLLADTQYF.